The entry below describes one T cell receptor (beta chain). A few counts support this clone. No antigen is known for it. One base away there is no much larger clone; base qualities are not given. At the junction V is shortened by 6 bases and J by 2 bases, with 11 bases in between. The CDR3 runs 14 amino acids, cysteine and phenylalanine included. Of the read, only the CDR3 DNA is kept; its 42 bases are in frame from base 1. CDR1 MNHEY and CDR2 SVGAGI are derived from the germline V gene. The data belong to a study of T cell responses to AZD1222 COVID-19 vaccine (dated by TCRdb to the early 2020s). About the study as a whole: AZD1222 recipients with second doses at about 4 weeks or about 12 weeks were pooled, because spike-specific TCR depth and breadth did not differ between schedules. TCR sequencing covered more than 230 trial participants: roughly 200 given two doses of AZD1222 and around 26 given two doses of MenACWY control vaccine. Trial participants were enrolled into age subgroups of 18-55, 56-69 and 70-plus years, which contained approximately 150, 28 and 58 TCR-sequenced participants, respectively. Beyond this particular receptor, the publication reports: The 56-69-year group was small, and its depth increase did not reach significance, likely because of low power. Nearly half of unique spike-specific TCRs reportedly recognized epitopes outside regions mutated in the B.1.351 and B.1.1.7 variants. Vaccine-associated CD4 TCRs spanned the whole spike protein, with dominant responses in regions 160-218 and 743-854. Spike-specific TCR breadth and depth rose significantly after two AZD1222 doses compared with day 0 and with MenACWY recipients. No day 14 peak-response samples were available, so repertoires were characterized only after the peak T cell response. Most participants were white British and females outnumbered males, and the authors suggested that clonal diversity may have been underestimated. Conclusions about previously exposed vaccinees are limited, since just five to seven AZD1222 recipients were seropositive for SARS-CoV-2 at baseline.

The CDR3 regions of human TCRbeta chains were subjected to immunosequencing. From the authors' description of their analysis: Repertoire TCRs were matched against a reference library of SARS-CoV-2-specific TCRs generated with the MIRA antigen-specificity platform. Breadth was defined as the fraction of unique TCRs that were SARS-CoV-2-associated, and depth was defined as the fraction of total T cells that were SARS-CoV-2-associated. Using the MIRA data, every spike-specific TCR was mapped to the spike region that the TCR reacted to and assigned to either a CD4 or a CD8 class. Log10-transformed breadth and depth values were compared by one-way ANOVA with Sidak's multiple comparisons tests. This is the immuneACCESS table as TCRdb keeps it, with only in-frame sequences that have V and J called. A part of the clones is gone; compared with another copy, unresolved V genes explain less than half, and the rest is unexplained. Clonal size and the V and J genes are those of that table, whereas D and trimming came from the DNA. The sample table shows 170,000 or so clones, and approximately 86% are seen once. The ten largest clones capture roughly 2.5% of the sample.

In light of the paper, this sample's time point label describes: baseline before first vaccination. The vaccinee samples were drawn from two UK trials, COV001 and COV002, one of which was a single-blind randomized controlled phase 2/3 trial testing AZD1222 (ChAdOx1 nCoV-19) in healthy adults. For TCRbeta chain sequencing, PBMC samples were collected from trial participants at day 0 and at day 28 after the second dose. This receptor chain uses TRBV6-5 and TRBJ1-5; TRBD1 is a possible D gene, resting on 6 matching bases. This TCR was recovered from an adult in good health. The specimen comprised peripheral blood, sampled on day 0 of AZD1222 vaccination. The CDR3 protein: CASSNRAGNQPQHF. The sequence in DNA is TGTGCCAGCAGCAACAGGGCTGGCAATCAGCCCCAGCATTTT.